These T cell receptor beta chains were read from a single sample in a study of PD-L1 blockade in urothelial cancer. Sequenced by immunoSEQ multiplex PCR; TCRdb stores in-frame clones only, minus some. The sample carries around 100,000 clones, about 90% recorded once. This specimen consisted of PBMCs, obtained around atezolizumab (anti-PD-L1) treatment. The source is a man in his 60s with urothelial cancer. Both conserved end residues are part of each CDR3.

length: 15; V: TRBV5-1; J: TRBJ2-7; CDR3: CASTNGGGQSYEQYF
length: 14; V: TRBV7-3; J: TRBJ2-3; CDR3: CASTPGQSTDTQYF
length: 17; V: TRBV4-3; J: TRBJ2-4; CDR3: CASSQDQAHLAKNIQYF
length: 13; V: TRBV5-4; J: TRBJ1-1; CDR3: CASSSQGNTEAFF
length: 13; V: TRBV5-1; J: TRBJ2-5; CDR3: CASGGGARETQYF
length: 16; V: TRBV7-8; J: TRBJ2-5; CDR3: CASSSPRTGGKETQYF
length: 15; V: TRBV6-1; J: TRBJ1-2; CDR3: CASSEVFGVGYGYTF
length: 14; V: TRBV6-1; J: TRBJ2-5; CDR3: CASREAGSPGAQYF
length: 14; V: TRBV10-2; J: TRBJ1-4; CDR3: CASRDGQGAEKLFF
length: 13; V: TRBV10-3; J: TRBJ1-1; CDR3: CAIREDGDTEAFF
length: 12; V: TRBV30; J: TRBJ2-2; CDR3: CARDTYIGELFF
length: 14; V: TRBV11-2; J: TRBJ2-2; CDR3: CASSLREYTGELFF
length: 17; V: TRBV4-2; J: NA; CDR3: CASSQDIGGGASYEQYF
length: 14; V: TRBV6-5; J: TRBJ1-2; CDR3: CASSYIRSNYGYTF
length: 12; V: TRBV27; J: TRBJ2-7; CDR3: CASSSGFYEQYF
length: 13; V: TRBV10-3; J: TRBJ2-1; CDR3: CAISGGTNREQFF
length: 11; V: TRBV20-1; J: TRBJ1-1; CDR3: CSRTANTEAFF
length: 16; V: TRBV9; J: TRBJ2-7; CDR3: CASSVAPGRGDYEQYF
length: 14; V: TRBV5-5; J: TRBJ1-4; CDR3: CASSKTGFNEKLFF
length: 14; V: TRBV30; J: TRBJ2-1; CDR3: CAWTPGWQVNEQFF
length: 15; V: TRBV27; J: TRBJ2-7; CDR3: CASSPSGGRGYEQYF
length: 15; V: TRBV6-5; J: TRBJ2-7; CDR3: CASSYLQGYSYEQYF
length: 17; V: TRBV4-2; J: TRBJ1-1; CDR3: CASSLGGTANMNTEAFF
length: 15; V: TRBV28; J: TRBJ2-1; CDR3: CASSLRDSVNNEQFF
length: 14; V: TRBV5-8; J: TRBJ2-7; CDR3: CASKTRGSVYEQYF
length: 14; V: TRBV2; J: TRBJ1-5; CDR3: CASREGQSNQPQHF
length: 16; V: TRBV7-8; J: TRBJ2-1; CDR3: CASSPRRTSSYNEQFF
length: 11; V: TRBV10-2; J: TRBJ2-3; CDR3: CASSDAGTQYF
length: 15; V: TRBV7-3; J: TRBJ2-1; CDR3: CASSAGVGSYNEQFF
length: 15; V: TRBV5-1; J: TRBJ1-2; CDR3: CASSLDSGANYGYTF
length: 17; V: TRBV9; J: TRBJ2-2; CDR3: CASSVATWAGNTGELFF
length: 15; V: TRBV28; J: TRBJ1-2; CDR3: CASSTPQGLTWGYTF
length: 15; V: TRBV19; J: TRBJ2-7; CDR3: CASSSKPQGWYEQYF
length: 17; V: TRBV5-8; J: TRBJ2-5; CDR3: CASSVGDRVGRVETQYF
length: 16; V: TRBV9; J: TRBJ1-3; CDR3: CASSPGWTGTGNTIYF
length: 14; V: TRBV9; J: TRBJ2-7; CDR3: CASSVGTGAYEQYF
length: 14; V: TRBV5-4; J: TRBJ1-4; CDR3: CASSFTAVDEKLFF
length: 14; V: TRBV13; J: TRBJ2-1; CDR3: CASSLAGEWNEQFF
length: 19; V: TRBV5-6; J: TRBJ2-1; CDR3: CASSLAGTGTTSSYNEQFF
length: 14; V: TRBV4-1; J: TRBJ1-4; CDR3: CASSPPGLSEKLFF
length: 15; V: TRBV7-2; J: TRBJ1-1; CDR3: CASSYNDRGNTEAFF
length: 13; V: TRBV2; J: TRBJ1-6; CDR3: CASMSGGNSPLHF
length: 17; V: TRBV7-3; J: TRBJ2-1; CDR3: CASSLSIEGGSYNEQFF
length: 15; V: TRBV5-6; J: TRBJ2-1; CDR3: CASSSGQGPYNEQFF
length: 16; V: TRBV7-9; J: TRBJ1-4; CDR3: CASSDYPGQGAEKLFF
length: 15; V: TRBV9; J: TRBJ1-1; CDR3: CASSTQEGAVTEAFF
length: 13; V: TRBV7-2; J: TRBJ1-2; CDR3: CASSFHQGNGYTF
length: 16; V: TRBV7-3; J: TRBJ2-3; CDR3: CASSLSGGASTDTQYF
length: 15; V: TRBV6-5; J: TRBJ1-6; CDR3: CASSWESSYNSPLHF
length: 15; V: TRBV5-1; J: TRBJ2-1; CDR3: CASSLIAENYNEQFF